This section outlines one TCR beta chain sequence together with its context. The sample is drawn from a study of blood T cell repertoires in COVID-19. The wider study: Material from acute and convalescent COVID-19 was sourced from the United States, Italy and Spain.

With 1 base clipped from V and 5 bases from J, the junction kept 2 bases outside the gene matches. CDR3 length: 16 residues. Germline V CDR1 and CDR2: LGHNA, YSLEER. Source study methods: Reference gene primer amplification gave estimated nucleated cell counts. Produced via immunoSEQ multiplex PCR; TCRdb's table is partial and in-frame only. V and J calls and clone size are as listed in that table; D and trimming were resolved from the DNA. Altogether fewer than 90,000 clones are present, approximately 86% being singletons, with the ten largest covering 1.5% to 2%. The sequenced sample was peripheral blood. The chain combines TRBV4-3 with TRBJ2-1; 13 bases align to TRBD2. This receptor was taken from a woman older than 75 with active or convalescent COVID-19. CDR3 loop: CASSQGLAGGDNEQFF. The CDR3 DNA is TGCGCCAGCAGCCAAGGACTAGCGGGAGGTGACAATGAGCAGTTCTTC.